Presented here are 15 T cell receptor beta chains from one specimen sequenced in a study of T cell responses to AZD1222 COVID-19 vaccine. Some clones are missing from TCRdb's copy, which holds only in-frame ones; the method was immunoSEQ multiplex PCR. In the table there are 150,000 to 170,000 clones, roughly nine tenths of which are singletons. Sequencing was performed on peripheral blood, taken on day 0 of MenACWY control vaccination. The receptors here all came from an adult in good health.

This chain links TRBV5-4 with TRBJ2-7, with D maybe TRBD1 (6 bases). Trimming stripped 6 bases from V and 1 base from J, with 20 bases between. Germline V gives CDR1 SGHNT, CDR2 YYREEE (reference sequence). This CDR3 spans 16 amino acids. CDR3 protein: CASIRREQGPSYEQYV. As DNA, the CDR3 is TGTGCCAGCATCCGACGGGAACAGGGACCTTCCTACGAGCAGTACGTC.

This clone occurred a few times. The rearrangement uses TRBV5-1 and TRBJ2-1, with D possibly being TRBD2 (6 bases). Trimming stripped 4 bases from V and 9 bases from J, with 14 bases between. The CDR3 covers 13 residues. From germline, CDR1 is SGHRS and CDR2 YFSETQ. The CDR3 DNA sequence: TGCGCCAGCAGCCGGATCGGGGGATCTGAGCAGTTCTTC. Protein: CASSRIGGSEQFF. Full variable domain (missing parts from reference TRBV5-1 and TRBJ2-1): KAGVTQTPRYLIKTRGQQVTLSCSPISGHRSVSWYQQTPGQGLQFLFEYFSETQRNKGNFPGRFSGRQFSNSRSEMNVSTLELGDSALYLCASSRIGGSEQFFGPGTRLTVL.

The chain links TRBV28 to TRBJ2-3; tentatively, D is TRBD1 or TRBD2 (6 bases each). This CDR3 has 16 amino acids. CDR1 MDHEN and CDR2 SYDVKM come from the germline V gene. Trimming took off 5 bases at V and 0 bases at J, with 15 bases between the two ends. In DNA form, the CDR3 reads TGTGCCAGCAGTCCGGGTAGGGGGGCGAGCACAGATACGCAGTATTTT. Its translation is CASSPGRGASTDTQYF. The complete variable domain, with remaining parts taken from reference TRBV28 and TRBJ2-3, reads DVKVTQSSRYLVKRTGEKVFLECVQDMDHENMFWYRQDPGLGLRLIYFSYDVKMKEKGDIPEGYSVSREKKERFSLILESASTNQTSMYLCASSPGRGASTDTQYFGPGTRLTVL.

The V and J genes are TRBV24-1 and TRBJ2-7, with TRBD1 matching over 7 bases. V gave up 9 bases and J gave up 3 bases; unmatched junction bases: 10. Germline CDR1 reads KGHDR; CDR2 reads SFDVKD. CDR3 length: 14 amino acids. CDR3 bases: TGTGCCACCGGGAAGGGGACAGAAAGCTACGAGCAGTACTTC. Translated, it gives CATGKGTESYEQYF.

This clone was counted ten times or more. The CDR3 DNA sequence: TGTGCCAGCAGTTCCCCTACTTGGACAGTTGAAGCTTTCTTT. As protein: CASSSPTWTVEAFF. The chain is built from TRBV6-5 and TRBJ1-1; possible D gene TRBD1, 6 bases. V was trimmed by 4 bases and J by 7 bases, leaving 16 bases between them. Germline-derived CDR1 and CDR2 are MNHEY and SVGAGI. This CDR3 region has 14 residues.

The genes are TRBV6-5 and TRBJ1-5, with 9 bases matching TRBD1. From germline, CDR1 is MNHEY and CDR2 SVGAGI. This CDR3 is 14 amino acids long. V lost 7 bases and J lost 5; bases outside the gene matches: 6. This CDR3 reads CASTGQGRYQPQHF. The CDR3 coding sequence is TGTGCCAGCACGGGACAGGGTCGGTATCAGCCCCAGCATTTT.

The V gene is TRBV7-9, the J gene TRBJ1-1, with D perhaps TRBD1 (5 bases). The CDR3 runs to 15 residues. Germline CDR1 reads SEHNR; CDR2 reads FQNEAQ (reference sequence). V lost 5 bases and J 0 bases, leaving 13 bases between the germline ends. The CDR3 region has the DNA TGTGCCAGCAGCCCCCCCAAGGGGATGAACACTGAAGCTTTCTTT. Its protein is CASSPPKGMNTEAFF. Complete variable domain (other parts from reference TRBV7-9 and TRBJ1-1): DTGVSQNPRHKITKRGQNVTFRCDPISEHNRLYWYRQTLGQGPEFLTYFQNEAQLEKSRLLSDRFSAERPKGSFSTLEIQRTEQGDSAMYLCASSPPKGMNTEAFFGQGTRLTVV.

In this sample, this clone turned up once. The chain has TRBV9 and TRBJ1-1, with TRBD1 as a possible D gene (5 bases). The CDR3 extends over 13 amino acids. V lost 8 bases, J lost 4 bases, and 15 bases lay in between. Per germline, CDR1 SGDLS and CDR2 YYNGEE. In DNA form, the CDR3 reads TGTGCCAGTGCAGGGAGTCTGGGCACTGAAGCTTTCTTT. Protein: CASAGSLGTEAFF.

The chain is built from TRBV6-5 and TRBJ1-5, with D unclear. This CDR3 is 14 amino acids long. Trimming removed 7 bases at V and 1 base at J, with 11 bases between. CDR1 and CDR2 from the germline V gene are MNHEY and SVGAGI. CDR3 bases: TGTGCCAGCATCCGTACGGGAAGCAATCAGCCCCAGCATTTT. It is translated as CASIRTGSNQPQHF.

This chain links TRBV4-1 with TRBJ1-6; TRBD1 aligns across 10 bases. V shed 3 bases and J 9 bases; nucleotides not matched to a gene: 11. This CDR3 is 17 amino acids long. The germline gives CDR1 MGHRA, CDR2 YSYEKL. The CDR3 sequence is CASSHATPGQGPSPLHF. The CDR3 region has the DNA TGCGCCAGCAGCCACGCTACGCCGGGACAGGGGCCTTCACCCCTCCACTTT.

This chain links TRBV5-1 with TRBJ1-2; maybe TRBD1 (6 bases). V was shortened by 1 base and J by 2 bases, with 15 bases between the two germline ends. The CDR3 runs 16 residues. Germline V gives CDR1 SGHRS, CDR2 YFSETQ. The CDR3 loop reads CASSLNPQGVNYGYTF. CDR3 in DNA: TGCGCCAGCAGCTTGAACCCACAGGGTGTGAACTATGGCTACACCTTC.

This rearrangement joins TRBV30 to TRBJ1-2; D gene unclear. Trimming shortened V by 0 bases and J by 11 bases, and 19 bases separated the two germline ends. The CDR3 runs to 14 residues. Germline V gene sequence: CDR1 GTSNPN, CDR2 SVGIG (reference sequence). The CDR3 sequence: CAWSVHPGLTGYTF. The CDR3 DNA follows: TGTGCCTGGAGTGTACACCCCGGTTTAACCGGGTACACCTTC.

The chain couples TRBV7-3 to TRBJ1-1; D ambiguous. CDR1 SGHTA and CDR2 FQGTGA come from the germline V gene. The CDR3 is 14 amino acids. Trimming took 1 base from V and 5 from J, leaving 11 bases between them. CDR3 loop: CASSLSPGRTEAFF. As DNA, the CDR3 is TGTGCCAGCAGCTTAAGTCCCGGACGGACTGAAGCTTTCTTT.

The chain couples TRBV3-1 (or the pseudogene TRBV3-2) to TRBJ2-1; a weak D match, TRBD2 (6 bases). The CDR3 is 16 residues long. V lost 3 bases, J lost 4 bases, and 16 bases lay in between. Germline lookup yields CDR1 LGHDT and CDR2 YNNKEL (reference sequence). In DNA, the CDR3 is TGTGCCAGCAGCCAGGGAATAGCGGATATATACAATGAGCAGTTCTTC. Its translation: CASSQGIADIYNEQFF.

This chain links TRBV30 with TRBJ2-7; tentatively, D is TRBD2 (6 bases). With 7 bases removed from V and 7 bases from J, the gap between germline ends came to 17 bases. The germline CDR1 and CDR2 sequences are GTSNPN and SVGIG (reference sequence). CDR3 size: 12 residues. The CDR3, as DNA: TGTGCCTTAATAATCCTTGGAGGGGAGCAGTACTTC. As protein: CALIILGGEQYF.